The present T cell receptor beta chain was sequenced within a study of radiotherapy plus CTLA-4 blockade in lung cancer. At the level of the study: Among patients, under 20% showed objective responses, and about 31% had disease control.

For this clone: The antigen remains unidentified.

Focal radiation was given together with CTLA-4 blockade (ipilimumab) to patients with chemo-refractory metastatic non-small-cell lung cancer. Sequencing used immunoSEQ multiplex PCR; TCRdb keeps in-frame clones, though not all of them. The table includes tens of thousands of clones, around 77% detected once. Findings and caveats of the study: After radiotherapy and ipilimumab, tumor-derived clones expanded in peripheral blood. Early blood T cell clone changes and increased post-radiation serum interferon-beta were reportedly the strongest response predictors.

This CDR3 spans 18 amino acids. The trim removed 0 bases at V and 0 bases at J, leaving 8 bases unmatched. The V gene's germline CDR1 is MGHRA and CDR2 YSYEKL. The specimen was peripheral blood, collected from a patient treated with radiotherapy plus ipilimumab. The rearrangement joins TRBV4-1 to TRBJ1-5; 7 bases fit TRBD1. This TCR was sampled from a human donor with non-small cell lung cancer whose response to radiotherapy plus ipilimumab could not be evaluated. Some clones in this sample may be carry-over from other donors' samples. The CDR3 region is CASSQDRGNRGSNQPQHF. The CDR3, as DNA: TGCGCCAGCAGCCAAGACCGAGGCAACAGGGGTAGCAATCAGCCCCAGCATTTT.